The rows below give T cell receptor beta chains drawn from one sample of a study of human T cells and chemical hapten exposure. Via MiXCR, TCRdb re-called the 5' RACE reads, giving one row per CDR3 protein. The sample carries roughly 82,000 distinct CDR3 sequences, around 15% recorded once. The receptors come from a female donor in good health. The CDR3 runs from the conserved cysteine through the conserved F or W. The D gene is left open where the match is weak. Rows may omit the clone size; those that give it use once, few, many or a size class.

V	D	J	size	CDR3	DNA
TRBV12-3/TRBV12-4	.	TRBJ1-5	.	CASRQQGGYQPQHF	TGTGCCAGCAGGCAACAGGGAGGATACCAGCCCCAGCATTTT
TRBV12-3/TRBV12-4	.	TRBJ1-5	.	CASSLMGVRLGNQPQHF	TGTGCCAGCAGTTTGATGGGAGTAAGGCTCGGCAATCAGCCCCAGCATTTT
TRBV11-2	.	TRBJ1-6	.	CASSLETGGFNSPLHF	TGTGCCAGCAGCTTAGAAACCGGGGGCTTTAATTCACCCCTCCACTTT
TRBV7-2	.	TRBJ1-5	few	CASSAKGGYSNQPQHF	TGTGCCAGCAGCGCGAAAGGGGGGTATAGCAATCAGCCCCAGCATTTT
TRBV18	.	TRBJ1-4	few	CASSGLDGSLREKLFF	TGTGCCAGCTCAGGATTGGACGGCAGTTTACGGGAAAAACTGTTTTTT
TRBV29-1	.	TRBJ2-7	few	CSVVEGLSSYEQYF	TGCAGCGTTGTTGAGGGCCTGAGCTCCTACGAGCAGTACTTC
TRBV12-3/TRBV12-4	.	TRBJ2-1	.	CASSPGLQSEQFF	TGTGCCAGCAGCCCGGGACTTCAGTCTGAGCAGTTCTTC
TRBV2	.	TRBJ2-3	.	CASSEARLLPTQYF	TGTGCCAGCAGTGAAGCTAGACTCCTCCCTACGCAGTATTTT
TRBV28	TRBD2	TRBJ2-7	many	CASSFVGTSNEQYF	TGTGCCAGCAGTTTCGTAGGGACTAGCAACGAGCAGTACTTC
TRBV12-3/TRBV12-4	.	TRBJ1-6	.	CASSSSNSPLHF	TGTGCCAGCAGTTCTTCCAATTCACCCCTCCACTTT
TRBV30	.	TRBJ2-1	.	CAWVGIGPDSYNEQFF	TGTGCCTGGGTCGGTATTGGACCCGACTCCTACAATGAGCAGTTCTTC
TRBV11-2	TRBD2	TRBJ2-7	.	CASSLEPSGNEQYF	TGTGCCAGCAGCTTAGAACCTAGCGGGAACGAGCAGTACTTC
TRBV19	TRBD1	TRBJ1-6	.	CASSVTQGAKNSPLHF	TGTGCCAGTAGTGTGACCCAGGGGGCGAAGAATTCACCCCTCCACTTT
TRBV5-4	TRBD2	TRBJ2-3	.	CASSPQLAESTDTQYF	TGTGCCAGCAGCCCCCAACTAGCGGAAAGCACAGATACGCAGTATTTT
TRBV9	.	TRBJ2-3	.	CASSVGTVITDTQYF	TGTGCCAGCAGCGTAGGGACAGTCATCACAGATACGCAGTATTTT
TRBV19	.	TRBJ1-2	few	CASSIASSTGVYGYTF	TGTGCCAGTAGTATCGCCAGTTCGACAGGAGTCTATGGCTACACCTTC
TRBV21-1	.	TRBJ1-5	many	CASSTLFLDGKSQPQHF	TGTGCCAGCAGCACCCTTTTCTTGGACGGAAAAAGTCAGCCCCAGCATTTT